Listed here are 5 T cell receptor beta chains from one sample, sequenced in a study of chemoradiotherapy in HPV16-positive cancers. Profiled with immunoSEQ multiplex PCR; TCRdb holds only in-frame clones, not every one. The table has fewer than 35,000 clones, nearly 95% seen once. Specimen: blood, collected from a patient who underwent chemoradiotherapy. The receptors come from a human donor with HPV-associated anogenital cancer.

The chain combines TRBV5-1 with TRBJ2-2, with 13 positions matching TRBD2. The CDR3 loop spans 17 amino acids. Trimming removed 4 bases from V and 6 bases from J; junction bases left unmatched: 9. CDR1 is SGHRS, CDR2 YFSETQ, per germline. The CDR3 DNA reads TGCGCCAGCAGCATTAGCCTGACTAGCGGGAGGCCCGGGGAGCTGTTTTTT. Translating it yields CASSISLTSGRPGELFF.

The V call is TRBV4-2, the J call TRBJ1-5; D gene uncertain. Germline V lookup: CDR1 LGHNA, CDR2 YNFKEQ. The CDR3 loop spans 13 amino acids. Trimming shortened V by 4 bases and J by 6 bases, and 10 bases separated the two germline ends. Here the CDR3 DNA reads TGTGCCAGCAGCCTAACGACTAGTCAGCCCCAGCATTTT. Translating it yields CASSLTTSQPQHF.

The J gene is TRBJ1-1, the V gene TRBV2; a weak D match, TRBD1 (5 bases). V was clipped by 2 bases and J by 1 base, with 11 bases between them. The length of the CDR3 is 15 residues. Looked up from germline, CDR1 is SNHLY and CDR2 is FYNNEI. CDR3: CASSEQRGGNTEAFF. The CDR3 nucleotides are TGTGCCAGCAGTGAACAAAGGGGCGGGAACACTGAAGCTTTCTTT.

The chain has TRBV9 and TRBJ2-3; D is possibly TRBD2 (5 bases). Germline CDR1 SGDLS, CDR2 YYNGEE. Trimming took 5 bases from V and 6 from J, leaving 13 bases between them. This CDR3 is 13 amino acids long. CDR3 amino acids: CASRGLAEDTQYF. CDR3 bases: TGTGCCAGCAGAGGACTTGCAGAGGATACGCAGTATTTT. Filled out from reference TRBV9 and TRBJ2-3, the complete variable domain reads DSGVTQTPKHLITATGQRVTLRCSPRSGDLSVYWYQQSLDQGLQFLIQYYNGEERAKGNILERFSAQQFPDLHSELNLSSLELGDSALYFCASRGLAEDTQYFGPGTRLTVL.

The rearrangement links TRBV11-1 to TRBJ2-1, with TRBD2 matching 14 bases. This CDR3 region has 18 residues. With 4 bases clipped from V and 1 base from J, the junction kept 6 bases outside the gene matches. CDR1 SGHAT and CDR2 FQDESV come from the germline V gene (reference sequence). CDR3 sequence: CASSSGTSGRISYNEQFF. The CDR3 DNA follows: TGTGCCAGCAGCTCCGGGACTAGCGGGAGAATATCCTACAATGAGCAGTTCTTC.